The entry that follows covers one TCR beta chain sequence. Ten or more counts support this clonotype. The target of this receptor is not known. No per-base quality is available; no much larger clone lies one base away. Relative to germline, V is 5 bases shorter and J is 7 bases shorter, with 20 bases between their ends. The CDR3 runs 15 residues from the cysteine to the phenylalanine. Left in the record is the CDR3 DNA by itself, 45 bases read in frame from the first base. Reading the germline V gene gives CDR1 SGHAT and CDR2 FQNNGV. These data belong to a study of naive and memory T cell subsets (TCRdb year 2017). At the level of the whole study: An open-source, UMI-based TCR alpha and beta sequencing pipeline was applied to sorted naive and memory peripheral blood T cell subsets. RNA was DNase-treated and reverse transcribed with TCR constant-region primers, mostly using SuperScript III. The results of the functional CMV T cell responses matched the IgG serology results in every case. Results and caveats for the whole study, not just this receptor: RNA-based TCR counts may be affected by expression changes linked to T cell activation and differentiation. TCR abundance followed a power law with an exponent that was different for naive and memory subsets but consistent across the three individuals. A clonotype was defined as a single alpha or beta chain sequence rather than as a paired alpha/beta receptor. The repertoire findings for the naive and memory subsets could not be validated against a ground truth, as none was available. In both CD4 and CD8 cells, going from naive through CM, EM and EMRA, the Gini index went up while Shannon and inverse Simpson diversity went down. Once error correction was done, more than 85% of naive TCR sequences showed up just once, which made the naive abundance distributions much steeper than those of the memory subsets.

From the second PCR step on, the TCR alpha and beta chain libraries were amplified in separate reactions. The CMV status of each donor was determined by measuring IFNgamma production from CD4+ T cells after fresh PBMCs had been stimulated overnight with CMV viral lysate. CD4 T cells were positively selected using Miltenyi beads, after which CD8 T cells were positively selected from the CD4-negative fraction. After staining for CD3, CD4, CD8, CD45RA, CD27 and a live/dead dye, cells were sorted on a BD Aria II into four subsets based on CD45RA and CD27. A few healthy volunteers provided blood, and the blood of each volunteer was split into CD4 and CD8 T cells and then into four differentiation subsets. Approximately 120 ml of peripheral blood was taken from each donor, and PBMC were separated by density-gradient centrifugation on Ficoll-Paque PLUS. After sorting, cells were lysed in RLT buffer, RNA was extracted using a Qiagen RNeasy kit, and the extracted RNA was stored at -80 degrees C.

Libraries came from UMI-ligation and nested PCR. To cover both TRBC1 and TRBC2, the beta constant-region primer consisted of an equimolar mix of two oligonucleotides. The ligated cDNA went through four rounds of PCR with nested alpha and beta constant-region primers together with the SP2 primer. A single-stranded oligonucleotide containing the SP2 primer and a 12-nucleotide UMI was joined to the 3' end of the cDNA by T4 RNA ligase 1. The ligation reaction was incubated at 16°C for roughly 19-24 hours. To avoid over-amplification, PCR2 was usually performed as a SYBR Green qPCR and halted once a predetermined threshold was reached. All purifications after the first were performed with Agencourt AMPure XP magnetic beads. Library quantification was done by Qubit, followed by a TapeStation check on which the main peak was expected at around 650 bp. Pooled libraries were sequenced on an Illumina MiSeq using v2 2x251 paired-end kits, and typically roughly 0.95-2.1 million reads were obtained per sample. Each sample's library went into the pool at 4 nM, and about 4.5-7% PhiX was added to help with cluster recognition. For the original study's pipeline: Decombinator assigned V and J genes to Demultiplexor-processed FASTQ reads by tag matching, allowing a single base-pair mismatch. Collapsinator used UMIs to correct both sequencing errors and frequency errors arising from PCR heterogeneity. CDR3Translator translated TCRs and extracted CDR3s from the conserved cysteine to the FGXG phenylalanine, flagging non-productive sequences. Gini, Shannon entropy and inverse Simpson indices were calculated on repertoires that had been subsampled to equal numbers of UMI-defined TCRs. Within the linear range, a power law was fitted by maximum likelihood to the distributions of clonotype abundance. Similar UMI counts, unique TCR numbers and clonal distributions were obtained with the pipeline and with MIGEC on one naive CD8 sample. The repertoires were searched for about 7,000 CMV-associated CDR3 sequences that had been compiled from VDJdb and a published dataset. TCRdb reanalyzed the raw reads on its own, using fastp at Q25 for trimming and MiXCR for clone calling, and kept in-frame beta chains. Rows matching on CDR3 protein sequence are summarized as one entry with the most common DNA and genes. V and J calls and clone size were set by TCRdb, not the authors. This sample has around 110,000 distinct CDR3 sequences in its table, and around a third of those were observed once. Approximately 0.9% of the sample rests with the top ten.

This receptor was obtained from a human donor in good health. Material: central memory CD4+ T cells from blood. What this sample's cell subset or site label stands for: central memory, CD45RA- CD27+. The V and J segments used are TRBV11-2 and TRBJ2-5, with a tentative D call of TRBD1 or TRBD2, each matching 6 bases. The DNA sequence reads TGTGCCAGCAGCGTGGGAGGACAGTTATTTACGACCCAGTACTTC. Translation gives CASSVGGQLFTTQYF.